One sample yielded the 13 T cell receptor beta chains listed below, sequenced in a study of OX40 agonist ivuxolimab in advanced cancers. Repertoires were generated with immunoSEQ multiplex PCR, while TCRdb's copy carries only in-frame clones and drops some. The sample holds 10,000 to 11,000 clones; 60% to 70% are singletons and the top ten take 46%. The sample consisted of CD4+ or CD8+ T cells sorted from blood, taken in a trial of the OX40 agonist ivuxolimab. These receptor sequences come from an adult with an advanced solid tumor such as melanoma, head and neck, liver or kidney cancer.

This clone was detected a few times. The J gene is TRBJ2-7, the V gene TRBV27; 9 nucleotides line up with TRBD2. With V trimmed by 4 bases and J by 8 bases, 3 bases remained unmatched. Germline values: CDR1 MNHEY, CDR2 SMNVEV (reference sequence). The CDR3 loop spans 12 amino acids. Here the CDR3 DNA reads TGTGCCAGCAGTTCGGGACTAGCAAAGCAGTACTTC. Translated: CASSSGLAKQYF.

The chain joins TRBV27 to TRBJ2-7, with 12 bases matching TRBD2. CDR1 and CDR2 from the germline V gene are MNHEY and SMNVEV (reference sequence). V gave up 5 bases and J gave up 5 bases; unmatched junction bases: 4. This CDR3 is built from 14 residues. The CDR3 region has the DNA TGTGCCAGCAGTCTGAGGACTAGCGGGAACGAGCAGTACTTC. Amino acid sequence: CASSLRTSGNEQYF.

This chain connects TRBV5-1 to TRBJ1-1; the match to TRBD1 covers 7 bases. Germline CDR1 SGHRS, CDR2 YFSETQ. The CDR3 has 12 residues. The junction had 5 bases not matched to a gene; V was cut back by 4 bases and J by 8 bases. The CDR3 DNA reads TGCGCCAGCAGCCCAGAGACAGGGGAAGCTTTCTTT. Encoded protein: CASSPETGEAFF.

The rearrangement uses TRBV6-6 and TRBJ1-2; possibly TRBD1 for D (5 bases). This CDR3 has 16 amino acids. The V gene lost 5 bases and the J gene lost 3 bases, with 19 bases spanning the gap. Germline CDR1 MNHNY, CDR2 SVGAGI (reference sequence). The CDR3 sequence: CASSPTRGGSYYGYTF. The CDR3 bases are TGTGCCAGCAGTCCCACGCGGGGGGGAAGTTACTATGGCTACACCTTC.

This clone was seen a handful of times. This chain connects TRBV7-9 to TRBJ2-7; D is perhaps TRBD1 (5 bases). The CDR3 sequence is 12 residues long. Germline CDR1 SEHNR, CDR2 FQNEAQ (reference sequence). V was cut by 1 base and J by 4 bases, with 5 bases left in between. The CDR3 protein is CASSLGTYEQYF. The CDR3 DNA follows: TGTGCCAGCAGCTTAGGGACATACGAGCAGTACTTC.

The chain uses TRBV6-4 and TRBJ1-1, with unresolved D. Germline V gene sequence: CDR1 MRHNA, CDR2 SNTAGT. The V end lost 0 bases, the J end lost 3 bases, and 5 bases lay between the germline ends. CDR3 length: 13 amino acids. The CDR3 is CASSDSVYTEAFF. CDR3 coding DNA: TGTGCCAGCAGTGACTCAGTGTACACTGAAGCTTTCTTT.

This clone is labeled as medium-sized. The chain has TRBV6-9 and TRBJ1-1; D gene uncertain. The CDR3 contains 10 residues. The germline V and J ends were trimmed by 8 bases and 7 bases, with 8 bases remaining between them. The germline gives CDR1 MNHGY, CDR2 SVAAGI. CDR3 loop: CASASGEAFF. The CDR3 DNA follows: TGTGCCAGCGCGTCGGGTGAAGCTTTCTTT.

In regard to this clone: Different DNA sequences within this sample yield the same CDR3. The J gene is TRBJ2-7, the V gene TRBV27, with D perhaps TRBD2 (7 bases). This CDR3 has 13 amino acids. Germline V gives CDR1 MNHEY, CDR2 SMNVEV (reference sequence). V lost 4 bases and J lost 6, with 13 bases in between. CDR3 nucleotides: TGTGCCAGCAGTTGGGGGGGCGCGAGCGAGCAGTACTTC. Translation gives CASSWGGASEQYF.

This chain links TRBV19 with TRBJ2-3, with D maybe TRBD2 (6 bases). Trimming removed 0 bases at V and 2 bases at J, with 15 bases between. The germline V gene has CDR1 LNHDA and CDR2 SQIVND (reference sequence). This CDR3 is built from 17 residues. This CDR3 is CASSIDLEEGSTDTQYF. In nucleotides, the CDR3 is TGTGCCAGTAGTATAGATCTGGAGGAGGGATCCACAGATACGCAGTATTTT.

This chain connects TRBV4-1 to TRBJ2-1, with 11 bases fitting TRBD2. Germline V gene lookup returns CDR1 MGHRA and CDR2 YSYEKL. This CDR3 spans 20 amino acids. V trimming: 3 bases; J trimming: 0 bases; junction bases outside the gene matches: 13. The CDR3 nucleotides are TGCGCCAGCAGCCACCCCACTCCGGGACTAGCGGAAGGCTCCTACAATGAGCAGTTCTTC. Translating it yields CASSHPTPGLAEGSYNEQFF.

This clone appeared once. This chain connects TRBV5-4 to TRBJ2-1; D is perhaps TRBD2 (5 bases). Germline values: CDR1 SGHNT, CDR2 YYREEE (reference sequence). The V end was cut by 9 bases, the J end by 7 bases, with 20 bases between. The CDR3 totals 14 residues. The CDR3 protein is CATGTPDSRNEQFF. The CDR3 nucleotides read TGTGCCACCGGAACCCCGGACTCGAGGAATGAGCAGTTCTTC.

CDR3 sequence: CSVDVPRYDTEAFF. CDR3 nucleotides: TGCAGCGTTGATGTCCCCCGGTATGACACTGAAGCTTTCTTT. The V and J genes are TRBV29-1 and TRBJ1-1, with unresolved D. The ends were cut back, 3 bases at V and 3 bases at J, with 14 bases in the middle. The CDR3 contains 14 residues. From germline, CDR1 is SQVTM and CDR2 ANQGSEA.

To note about this clone: An end of the junction does not agree with germline; a read error may underlie this. The chain joins TRBV27 to TRBJ2-2; D possibly corresponds to TRBD1 (6 bases). Germline loops: CDR1 MNHEY, CDR2 SMNVEV (reference sequence). This CDR3 has 15 residues. CDR3 in DNA: TGTGCCGGCAGTTTCTTGGGGGCCGGCACCGGGGAGCTGTTTTTT. It is translated as CAGSFLGAGTGELFF.